Presented here are 25 T cell receptor beta chains from one specimen sequenced in a study of T cell repertoires in cytomegalovirus infection. Via MiXCR, TCRdb re-called the reads, giving one row per CDR3 protein. The sample records 700,000 to 900,000 distinct CDR3 sequences, almost 30% being singletons. No cognate antigen is known for these TCRs. Sequencing used cultured CD8+ T cells from PBMCs, obtained from culture after CMV antigen stimulation. These receptors came from a human donor in good health (CMV status not recorded). Some clones in this sample may be carry-over from other donors' samples.

This clonotype was detected once. J is TRBJ2-3 and V is TRBV27, with D perhaps matching TRBD2 (7 bases). CDR1 and CDR2 (germline): MNHEY, SMNVEV (reference sequence). Trimming shortened V by 6 bases and J by 2 bases, and 15 bases separated the two germline ends. This CDR3 has 15 amino acids. The CDR3 region has the DNA TGTGCCAGCAGCTCCTGGGGGGGGCCCACAGATACGCAGTATTTT. It codes for CASSSWGGPTDTQYF.

The chain recombines TRBV10-3 with TRBJ2-5; D gene uncertain. Germline V gene data show CDR1 as ENHRY and CDR2 as SYGVKD. The length of the CDR3 is 14 residues. V was shortened by 10 bases and J by 5 bases, with 20 bases between the two germline ends. CDR3 sequence: CATLRPDPGETQYF. The CDR3 DNA reads as TGTGCCACCTTACGGCCAGATCCCGGGGAGACCCAGTACTTC.

This clonotype occurred a few times. The chain employs TRBV13 and TRBJ2-7, with 9 bases fitting TRBD1. Germline V gene data show CDR1 as PRHDT and CDR2 as FYEKMQ (reference sequence). CDR3 length: 14 amino acids. V lost 5 bases to trimming and J lost 6 bases; unmatched junction nucleotides: 8. The CDR3 is CASSPDRGLVEQYF. Written as DNA, the CDR3 is TGTGCCAGCAGCCCGGACAGGGGTCTCGTCGAGCAGTACTTC.

This clonotype was recorded a few times. The rearrangement links TRBV4-1 to TRBJ2-3, with no clear D. Deletions cut 6 bases from V and 2 bases from J, with 9 bases between. Germline V lookup: CDR1 MGHRA, CDR2 YSYEKL. The CDR3 is made up of 13 amino acids. CDR3 loop: CASSELPTDTQYF. CDR3 coding DNA: TGCGCCAGCAGTGAGCTCCCCACAGATACGCAGTATTTT.

This clonotype was seen many times. The chain is built from TRBV7-2 and TRBJ2-7; perhaps TRBD1 as D (6 bases). The CDR3 loop spans 14 amino acids. The germline V gene encodes CDR1 SGHTA and CDR2 FQGNSA. V was trimmed by 2 bases and J by 4 bases, leaving 12 bases between them. The CDR3 reads CASSLPGQTYEQYV. CDR3 DNA: TGTGCCAGCAGCTTACCCGGACAGACTTACGAGCAGTACGTC.

The chain joins TRBV7-6 to TRBJ2-2, with D tentatively TRBD2 (6 bases). Germline V gene sequence: CDR1 SGHVS, CDR2 FNYEAQ. V dropped 1 base and J dropped 11 bases, with 20 bases sitting between them. CDR3 size: 16 residues. In DNA, the CDR3 is TGTGCCAGCAGCTTAGTAGGACTACCTGAACACCTTGAGCTGTTTTTT. Translating gives CASSLVGLPEHLELFF.

This clonotype was seen a few times. V gene TRBV6-2 or TRBV6-3 combines with J gene TRBJ2-1, with 9 bases aligning to TRBD1. The CDR3 has 15 residues. With 5 bases clipped from V and 2 bases from J, the junction kept 4 bases outside the gene matches. Germline V gene sequence: CDR1 MNHEY, CDR2 SVGEGT. The CDR3 region has the DNA TGTGCCAGCAGTGAGAGACAGGGGGCCTACAATGAGCAGTTCTTC. This sequence encodes CASSERQGAYNEQFF.

This rearrangement joins TRBV7-9 to TRBJ2-7; TRBD1 or TRBD2 may be the D gene (5 bases each). The CDR3 runs to 16 residues. Germline V gives CDR1 SEHNR, CDR2 FQNEAQ (reference sequence). Trimming left V 5 bases short and J 2 bases short, with 19 bases between. The CDR3 region has the DNA TGTGCCAGCAGCACCCCTGGGGACCCTCTCACCTACGAGCAGTACTTC. Its protein product is CASSTPGDPLTYEQYF.

This clonotype was detected only a few times. V usage is TRBV7-9 and J usage is TRBJ2-5; D is unclear. Germline V CDR1 and CDR2: SEHNR, FQNEAQ (reference sequence). CDR3 length: 15 residues. V lost 5 bases and J 1 base, leaving 14 bases between the germline ends. CDR3 region: CASSPSWVAQETQYF. As DNA, the CDR3 is TGTGCCAGCAGCCCCTCCTGGGTAGCCCAAGAGACCCAGTACTTC.

Comments on this clonotype: One end of the junction does not line up with germline, which may come from a read error. In DNA form, the CDR3 reads TGTGCTAGCAGCTTACAGTGTACAGGGCCCCCGGGGACTGAAGCTTTCTTT. It codes for CASSLQCTGPPGTEAFF. This chain uses TRBV7-6 with TRBJ1-1, with D maybe TRBD1 (6 bases). From germline, CDR1 is SGHVS and CDR2 FNYEAQ. The CDR3 has 17 residues.

The gene calls are TRBV28 and TRBJ2-2, with D tentatively TRBD1 or TRBD2 (6 bases each). CDR3 length equals 15 residues. Germline lookup yields CDR1 MDHEN and CDR2 SYDVKM. V lost 1 base and J lost 5, with 11 bases in between. The CDR3 DNA reads as TGTGCCAGCAGTTTATTCGGGGGCAGGACCGGGGAGCTGTTTTTT. Residues: CASSLFGGRTGELFF. Full variable domain (rest looked up from reference TRBV28 and TRBJ2-2): DVKVTQSSRYLVKRTGEKVFLECVQDMDHENMFWYRQDPGLGLRLIYFSYDVKMKEKGDIPEGYSVSREKKERFSLILESASTNQTSMYLCASSLFGGRTGELFFGEGSRLTVL.

This chain connects TRBV19 to TRBJ2-7; D unclear. Trimming shortened V by 6 bases and J by 2 bases, and 14 bases separated the two germline ends. Looked up from germline, CDR1 is LNHDA and CDR2 is SQIVND (reference sequence). The CDR3 runs 14 residues. The CDR3 nucleotides are TGTGCCAGTAGCCCCGGAAAGGGCCCCTACGAGCAGTACTTC. It is translated as CASSPGKGPYEQYF.

To note about this clonotype: Given a much more abundant clone one base away, this may be a read error. The chain joins TRBV7-9 to TRBJ2-1, with unresolved D. Trimming took off 2 bases at V and 8 bases at J, with 4 bases between the two ends. Germline V gene sequence: CDR1 SEHNR, CDR2 FQNEAQ (reference sequence). The CDR3 covers 11 residues. CDR3 region: CASSLRYEQFF. CDR3 bases: TGTGCCAGCAGCTTAAGATATGAGCAGTTCTTC.

The table lists this clonotype with a few counts. This chain connects TRBV10-3 to TRBJ2-3; a weak D match, TRBD2 (5 bases). CDR3 length equals 15 residues. The germline gives CDR1 ENHRY, CDR2 SYGVKD. The germline V and J ends were trimmed by 8 bases and 2 bases, with 17 bases remaining between them. CDR3 DNA: TGTGCCATCCTCCGTAGGAGCGGTAACACAGATACGCAGTATTTT. It codes for CAILRRSGNTDTQYF.

This clonotype has ten or more counts. The chain recombines TRBV7-6 with TRBJ1-4, with 7 bases fitting TRBD1. The CDR3 spans 18 residues. Germline V gene sequence: CDR1 SGHVS, CDR2 FNYEAQ. The V segment lost 1 base and the J segment 4 bases; nucleotides outside the gene matches: 12. CDR3 residues: CASSLGHRGPAYNEKLFF. CDR3 DNA sequence: TGTGCCAGCAGCTTAGGTCACAGGGGACCGGCCTATAATGAAAAACTGTTTTTT.

This sequence joins TRBV9 and TRBJ2-5; 9 positions agree with TRBD2. The CDR3 runs 19 residues. CDR1 is SGDLS, CDR2 YYNGEE, per germline. V lost 5 bases and J lost 4; bases outside the gene matches: 21. The CDR3 reads CASSDDQRGAIPKRETQYF. CDR3 in DNA: TGTGCCAGCAGTGACGATCAGCGGGGGGCTATCCCAAAAAGAGAGACCCAGTACTTC. Looking up the rest from reference TRBV9 and TRBJ2-5 gives the full variable domain: DSGVTQTPKHLITATGQRVTLRCSPRSGDLSVYWYQQSLDQGLQFLIQYYNGEERAKGNILERFSAQQFPDLHSELNLSSLELGDSALYFCASSDDQRGAIPKRETQYFGPGTRLLVL.

Only a few counts were recorded for this clonotype. The V call is TRBV3-1, the J call TRBJ2-3; maybe TRBD1 (5 bases). Germline-derived CDR1 and CDR2 are LGHDT and YNNKEL (reference sequence). The CDR3 totals 14 residues. Trimming took 5 bases from V and 0 from J, leaving 9 bases between them. The CDR3 region is CASSRQSSTDTQYF. The CDR3, as DNA: TGTGCCAGCAGCAGACAGAGTAGCACAGATACGCAGTATTTT.

This clonotype was seen a few times. CDR3 DNA sequence: TGTGCCAGCAGTATCAGCGGAGGGAACTACAATGAGCAGTTCTTC. The encoded protein is CASSISGGNYNEQFF. The V call is TRBV12-3 or TRBV12-4, the J call TRBJ2-1, with D possibly being TRBD2 (6 bases). V lost 5 bases to trimming and J lost 3 bases, with 14 bases between them. The CDR3 sequence is 15 residues long.

The sample holds many counts of this clonotype. This chain uses TRBV7-2 with TRBJ1-4, with D possibly matching TRBD1 (5 bases). The CDR3 sequence is 15 residues long. Trimming took 2 bases from V and 1 from J, leaving 8 bases between them. Germline V gives CDR1 SGHTA, CDR2 FQGNSA. The CDR3 DNA reads as TGTGCCAGCAGCTTAAGGGGAGGAACTAATGAAAAACTGTTTTTT. Translating it yields CASSLRGGTNEKLFF. The variable domain in full, completed from reference TRBV7-2 and TRBJ1-4, reads GAGVSQSPSNKVTEKGKDVELRCDPISGHTALYWYRQSLGQGLEFLIYFQGNSAPDKSGLPSDRFSAERTGGSVSTLTIQRTQQEDSAVYLCASSLRGGTNEKLFFGSGTQLSVL.

This clonotype is a singleton in its sample. This chain uses TRBV5-4 with TRBJ1-6; no definite D call. V lost 6 bases to trimming and J lost 7 bases, with 17 bases between them. CDR1 SGHNT and CDR2 YYREEE come from the germline V gene (reference sequence). The CDR3 spans 15 residues. The CDR3 DNA is TGTGCCAGCAATAGAGCGGGCGGTCTAAATTCACCCCTCCACTTT. This translates into CASNRAGGLNSPLHF.

This clonotype was seen ten or more times. This rearrangement joins TRBV7-2 to TRBJ2-3; 11 nucleotides align to TRBD2. J lost 6 bases, V lost 5 bases, and 7 bases had no gene match. Germline assignment: CDR1 SGHTA and CDR2 FQGNSA. The CDR3 runs 15 residues. In DNA form, the CDR3 reads TGTGCCAGCAGCCCTAGCGGGGGGCTTAGGGATACGCAGTATTTT. Translated: CASSPSGGLRDTQYF.

This clonotype has more than one count but fewer than ten. This chain links TRBV7-8 with TRBJ1-3, with D possibly being TRBD1 (5 bases). Trimming shortened V by 8 bases and J by 4 bases, and 12 bases separated the two germline ends. The CDR3 is 13 residues long. Germline V gene data show CDR1 as SGHVS and CDR2 as FQNEAQ. This CDR3 reads CASGDSIGNTIYF. The CDR3 region has the DNA TGTGCCAGCGGCGACAGCATCGGAAACACCATATATTTT.

This clonotype was observed a handful of times. The chain combines TRBV27 with TRBJ2-1, with 7 bases identical to TRBD1. The CDR3 spans 15 residues. Trimming removed 5 bases from V and 7 bases from J; junction bases left unmatched: 11. Germline V lookup: CDR1 MNHEY, CDR2 SMNVEV (reference sequence). The DNA for the CDR3 is TGTGCCAGCAGTCGACAGGGTGGGTCAGAGAATGAGCAGTTCTTC. This gives the protein CASSRQGGSENEQFF.

This clonotype was seen a few times. The chain carries TRBV10-3 and TRBJ2-3; possible D gene TRBD2, 5 bases. The CDR3 consists of 18 residues. V gave up 6 bases and J gave up 2 bases, with 24 bases separating them. Germline loops: CDR1 ENHRY, CDR2 SYGVKD. The CDR3 DNA sequence: TGTGCCATCAGGGAACTGGTCGGGGAGCTGCTTACCACAGATACGCAGTATTTT. Its translation: CAIRELVGELLTTDTQYF.

This CDR3 is CASSLGVLSISEETQYF. In DNA, the CDR3 is TGTGCCAGCAGCTTAGGGGTGCTGAGTATAAGCGAAGAGACCCAGTACTTC. The J gene is TRBJ2-5, the V gene TRBV7-2; D is ambiguous. V lost 1 base and J 3 bases, leaving 18 bases between the germline ends. This CDR3 has 17 amino acids. Germline lookup yields CDR1 SGHTA and CDR2 FQGNSA.